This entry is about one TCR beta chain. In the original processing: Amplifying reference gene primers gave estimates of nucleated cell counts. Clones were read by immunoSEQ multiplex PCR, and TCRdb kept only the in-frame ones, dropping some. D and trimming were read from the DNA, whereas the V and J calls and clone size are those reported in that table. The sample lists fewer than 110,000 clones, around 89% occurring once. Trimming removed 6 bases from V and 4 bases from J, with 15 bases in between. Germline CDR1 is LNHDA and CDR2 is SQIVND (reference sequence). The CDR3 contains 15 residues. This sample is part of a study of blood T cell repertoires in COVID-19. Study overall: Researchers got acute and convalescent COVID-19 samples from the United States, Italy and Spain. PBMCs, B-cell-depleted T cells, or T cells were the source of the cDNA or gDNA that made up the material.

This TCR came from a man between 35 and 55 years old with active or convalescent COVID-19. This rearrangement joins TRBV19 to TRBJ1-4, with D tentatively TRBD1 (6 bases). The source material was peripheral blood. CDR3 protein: CASRGWTVLNEKLFF. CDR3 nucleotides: TGTGCCAGTAGGGGGTGGACAGTACTTAATGAAAAACTGTTTTTT.